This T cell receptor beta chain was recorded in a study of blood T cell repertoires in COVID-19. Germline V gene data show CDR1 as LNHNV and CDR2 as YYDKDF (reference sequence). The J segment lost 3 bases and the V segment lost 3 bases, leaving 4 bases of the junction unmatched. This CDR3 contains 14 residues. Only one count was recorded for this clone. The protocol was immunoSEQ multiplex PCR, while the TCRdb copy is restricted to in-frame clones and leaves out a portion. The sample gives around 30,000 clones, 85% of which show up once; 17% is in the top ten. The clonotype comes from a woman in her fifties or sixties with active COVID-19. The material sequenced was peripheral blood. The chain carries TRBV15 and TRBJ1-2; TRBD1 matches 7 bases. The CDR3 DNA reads TGTGCCACCAGCAGCCACAGGGGCGACTATGGCTACACCTTC. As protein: CATSSHRGDYGYTF.